This T cell receptor beta chain appears in the sequencing data of a study of graft-versus-host responses after intestinal transplantation. Whole-study findings and limits: Association was observed between peak circulating GvH clone levels and early post-transplant HvG declines. Allografts from individuals with graft-donor T cell macrochimerism displayed high graft-versus-host to host-versus-graft clonal ratios. The authors found GvH clones in recipient marrow, some appearing first in ileum or blood.

The CDR3 totals 13 residues. Germline values: CDR1 ENHRY, CDR2 SYGVKD. J lost 7 bases, V lost 7 bases, and 7 bases had no gene match. Worth noting for this clone: Its specificity is unknown.

Sequencing was performed with immunoSEQ multiplex PCR; in TCRdb, only in-frame clones are kept and a portion is missing. The table includes tens of thousands of clones, about 94% detected once. The sequenced sample was unstimulated CD8+ T cells sorted from spleen or lymph node cells, obtained before intestinal transplant. The sequence came from a human donor who received an intestinal transplant. The chain joins TRBV10-3 to TRBJ2-1; 7 nucleotides line up with TRBD2. CDR3 sequence: CAINRGRGNEQFF. CDR3 in DNA: TGTGCCATCAACCGCGGGAGAGGAAATGAGCAGTTCTTC.